One and the same sample provided the 19 T cell receptor beta chains below, sequenced in a study of blood T cell repertoires in COVID-19. Using immunoSEQ multiplex PCR, the repertoire was profiled, and TCRdb retains in-frame clones only, with some absent. The table records a few hundred thousand clones, 88% of them present only once. The sample taken for sequencing was peripheral blood. These TCRs come from a woman between 25 and 40 years old with acute or convalescent COVID-19.

The chain uses TRBV4-1 and TRBJ2-1; 10 nucleotides line up with TRBD1. Germline values: CDR1 MGHRA, CDR2 YSYEKL. Trimming cost V 5 bases and J 0 bases; bases outside gene matches: 4. This CDR3 comprises 16 residues. CDR3 protein: CASSSGQGFSYNEQFF. CDR3 coding DNA: TGCGCCAGCAGCTCGGGACAGGGGTTCTCCTACAATGAGCAGTTCTTC.

This sequence joins TRBV3-1 (or the pseudogene TRBV3-2) and TRBJ2-3, with TRBD1 identical over 11 bases. The V segment lost 4 bases and the J segment 5 bases; nucleotides outside the gene matches: 11. CDR1 is LGHDT and CDR2 is YNNKEL in the germline V gene (reference sequence). The CDR3 length is 17 residues. The CDR3 DNA is TGTGCCAGCAGCCTTATAGGGGGGACAGGGGGAGAAGATACGCAGTATTTT. It codes for CASSLIGGTGGEDTQYF.

This chain links TRBV6-6 with TRBJ1-5; D possibly corresponds to TRBD1 (6 bases). This CDR3 is built from 13 residues. Germline values: CDR1 MNHNY, CDR2 SVGAGI (reference sequence). Deletions cut 6 bases from V and 6 bases from J, with 12 bases between. Here the CDR3 DNA reads TGTGCCAGCAGCATGGGGGCGGGTCAGCCCCAGCATTTT. Protein product: CASSMGAGQPQHF.

This sequence joins TRBV11-2 and TRBJ2-1; 8 nucleotides align to TRBD2. The germline CDR1 and CDR2 sequences are SGHAT and FQNNGV. The CDR3 contains 16 residues. Trimming at V came to 1 base and at J to 7 bases, leaving 9 bases not matched to a gene. The CDR3 coding sequence is TGTGCCAGCAGCTTAGTATCCGGGAGGGCCCTGAATGAGCAGTTCTTC. This sequence encodes CASSLVSGRALNEQFF.

This clone was detected only once. The CDR3 loop reads CASSRKTESYEQYF. The DNA for the CDR3 is TGTGCCAGCAGCCGCAAGACAGAATCCTACGAGCAGTACTTC. V usage is TRBV27 and J usage is TRBJ2-7; TRBD1 might be the D (5 bases). V lost 6 bases and J 1 base, leaving 13 bases between the germline ends. The germline V gene encodes CDR1 MNHEY and CDR2 SMNVEV (reference sequence). This CDR3 comprises 14 residues.

This chain joins TRBV18 and TRBJ1-1; D unresolved. The CDR3 totals 12 residues. Trimming took 6 bases from V and 4 from J, leaving 9 bases between them. The germline V gene encodes CDR1 KGHSH and CDR2 LQKENI. CDR3 bases: TGTGCCAGCTCCGAAGCCTCCACTGAAGCTTTCTTT. This codes for CASSEASTEAFF. The variable domain in full, with the rest retrieved from reference TRBV18 and TRBJ1-1, is NAGVMQNPRHLVRRRGQEARLRCSPMKGHSHVYWYRQLPEEGLKFMVYLQKENIIDESGMPKERFSAEFPKEGPSILRIQQVVRGDSAAYFCASSEASTEAFFGQGTRLTVV.

This chain connects TRBV7-7 to TRBJ2-7, with 8 nucleotides matching TRBD1. J lost 0 bases, V lost 5 bases, and 3 bases had no gene match. CDR3 length equals 14 residues. The V gene's germline CDR1 is SSHAT and CDR2 FNYEAQ (reference sequence). The CDR3 loop reads CASSIDRGSYEQYF. In nucleotides, the CDR3 is TGTGCCAGCAGCATCGACAGGGGCTCCTACGAGCAGTACTTC.

The chain employs TRBV10-1 and TRBJ1-3; TRBD1 agrees at 7 bases. The CDR3 consists of 16 residues. V was pared by 1 base and J by 2 bases, with 5 bases of the junction left unmatched. Germline assignment: CDR1 WNHNN and CDR2 SYGVQD (reference sequence). CDR3: CASSEFPGTAGNTIYF. The DNA for the CDR3 is TGCGCCAGCAGTGAGTTCCCGGGGACAGCTGGAAACACCATATATTTT.

CDR3 in amino acids: CASSQALAGGTDTQYF. For the CDR3, the DNA is TGTGCCAGCAGCCAAGCGCTAGCGGGGGGCACAGATACGCAGTATTTT. This chain joins TRBV3-1 (or the pseudogene TRBV3-2) and TRBJ2-3; 10 bases fit TRBD2. Germline V lookup: CDR1 LGHDT, CDR2 YNNKEL (reference sequence). Unmatched junction bases numbered 2, after V lost 1 base and J lost 1 base. The length of the CDR3 is 16 residues.

V usage is TRBV21-1 and J usage is TRBJ2-5; TRBD2 reflects the table's D call only, with no check against the DNA. TRBV21-1 is given as a pseudogene. The CDR3 covers 14 residues. Here the CDR3 DNA reads TGTGCCAGCACCAACCGCGTCGGCCAAGAGACCCAGTACTTC. Protein product: CASTNRVGQETQYF.

The rearrangement joins TRBV7-8 to TRBJ2-3; maybe TRBD2 (5 bases). V was clipped by 1 base and J by 2 bases, with 19 bases between them. This CDR3 comprises 18 residues. CDR1 and CDR2 (germline): SGHVS, FQNEAQ. In DNA, the CDR3 is TGTGCCAGCAGCTTAGAATCCCAGGTCGGACTGCACACAGATACGCAGTATTTT. Its protein product is CASSLESQVGLHTDTQYF.

The chain combines TRBV10-3 with TRBJ2-5, with 8 nucleotides matching TRBD2. J was trimmed by 0 bases and V by 6 bases; bases with no gene match: 3. This CDR3 is built from 14 residues. Per the germline V gene, CDR1 is ENHRY and CDR2 is SYGVKD. The DNA for the CDR3 is TGTGCCATCAGCAATAGCGGGAACCAAGAGACCCAGTACTTC. Its translation: CAISNSGNQETQYF.

The chain couples TRBV29-1 to TRBJ2-1; D gene uncertain. V shed 2 bases and J shed 8 bases, with 4 bases lying between them. Germline loops: CDR1 SQVTM, CDR2 ANQGSEA. This CDR3 is built from 10 residues. CDR3: CSVEHYEQFF. As DNA, the CDR3 is TGCAGCGTTGAACATTATGAGCAGTTCTTC.

The chain couples TRBV12-3 or TRBV12-4 to TRBJ2-7; tentatively, D is TRBD2 (5 bases). CDR3 length equals 13 residues. Trimming pared 6 bases from V and 5 bases from J, leaving 14 bases between. The CDR3 DNA reads TGTGCCAGCAGCATACAGAGGGCGAACGAGCAGTACTTC. Residues: CASSIQRANEQYF.

This chain uses TRBV28 with TRBJ1-1; maybe TRBD1 (5 bases). V lost 2 bases and J 5 bases, leaving 9 bases between the germline ends. This CDR3 region has 13 residues. CDR1 MDHEN and CDR2 SYDVKM come from the germline V gene. Written as DNA, the CDR3 is TGTGCCAGCAGTTTACGGGGGAGGACTGAAGCTTTCTTT. Its protein product is CASSLRGRTEAFF.

V and J are TRBV4-3 and TRBJ2-3; a possible D gene is TRBD1 (6 bases). The CDR3 consists of 15 residues. Germline values: CDR1 LGHNA, CDR2 YSLEER. The V end lost 1 base, the J end lost 2 bases, and 10 bases lay between the germline ends. Here the CDR3 reads CASSQAQGYTDTQYF. CDR3 bases: TGCGCCAGCAGCCAAGCACAGGGTTACACAGATACGCAGTATTTT.

The J gene is TRBJ2-1, the V gene TRBV19; 8 positions agree with TRBD1. This CDR3 contains 15 residues. V lost 8 bases and J lost 10; bases outside the gene matches: 16. Per the germline V gene, CDR1 is LNHDA and CDR2 is SQIVND (reference sequence). CDR3 region: CASAISGQAPPEQFF. CDR3 in DNA: TGTGCCAGTGCAATCTCGGGACAGGCCCCCCCGGAGCAGTTCTTC.

The chain links TRBV11-3 to TRBJ2-5; D is perhaps TRBD1 (7 bases). There are 15 residues in the CDR3. Germline lookup yields CDR1 SGHNT and CDR2 YENEEA. The V and J ends lost 1 base and 5 bases respectively, with 14 bases between them. The CDR3 DNA reads TGTGCCAGCAGCTTAGTAGGTCAGGGGGGTGAGACCCAGTACTTC. Translating it yields CASSLVGQGGETQYF.

There are a few counts of this clone. The chain links TRBV30 to TRBJ2-7; TRBD1 is a possible D gene (5 bases). Looked up from germline, CDR1 is GTSNPN and CDR2 is SVGIG (reference sequence). Trimming took 3 bases from V and 2 from J, leaving 11 bases between them. The CDR3 spans 13 residues. CDR3 protein: CAWSPDSPYEQYF. As DNA, the CDR3 is TGTGCCTGGAGCCCAGACAGTCCCTACGAGCAGTACTTC. The entire variable domain, with the rest obtained from reference TRBV30 and TRBJ2-7, is as follows: SQTIHQWPATLVQPVGSPLSLECTVEGTSNPNLYWYRQAAGRGLQLLFYSVGIGQISSEVPQNLSASRPQDRQFILSSKKLLLSDSGFYLCAWSPDSPYEQYFGPGTRLTVT.